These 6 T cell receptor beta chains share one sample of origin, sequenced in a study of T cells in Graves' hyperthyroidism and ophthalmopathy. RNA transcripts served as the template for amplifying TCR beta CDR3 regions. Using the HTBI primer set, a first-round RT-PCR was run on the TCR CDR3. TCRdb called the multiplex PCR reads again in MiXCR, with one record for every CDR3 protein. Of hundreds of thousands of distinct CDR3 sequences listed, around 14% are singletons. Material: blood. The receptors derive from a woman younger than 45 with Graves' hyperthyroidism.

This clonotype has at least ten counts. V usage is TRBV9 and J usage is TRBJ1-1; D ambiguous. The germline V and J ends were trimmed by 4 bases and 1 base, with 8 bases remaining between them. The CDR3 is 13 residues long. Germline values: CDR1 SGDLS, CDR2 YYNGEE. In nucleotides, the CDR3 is TGTGCCAGCAGCCATTCAGCGAACACTGAAGCTTTCTTT. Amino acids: CASSHSANTEAFF.

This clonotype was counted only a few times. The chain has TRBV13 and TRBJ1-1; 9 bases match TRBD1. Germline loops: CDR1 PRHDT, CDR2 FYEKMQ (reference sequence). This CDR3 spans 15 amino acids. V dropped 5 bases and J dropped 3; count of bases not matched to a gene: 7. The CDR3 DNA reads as TGTGCCAGCAGCGACAAACAGGGGGCCGACACTGAAGCTTTCTTT. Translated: CASSDKQGADTEAFF.

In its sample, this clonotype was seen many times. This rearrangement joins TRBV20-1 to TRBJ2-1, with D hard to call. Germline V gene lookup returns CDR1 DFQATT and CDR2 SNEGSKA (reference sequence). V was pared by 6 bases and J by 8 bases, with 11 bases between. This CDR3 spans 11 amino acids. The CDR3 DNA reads TGCAGTGCAAGGGCGGTGGATGAGCAGTTCTTC. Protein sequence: CSARAVDEQFF.

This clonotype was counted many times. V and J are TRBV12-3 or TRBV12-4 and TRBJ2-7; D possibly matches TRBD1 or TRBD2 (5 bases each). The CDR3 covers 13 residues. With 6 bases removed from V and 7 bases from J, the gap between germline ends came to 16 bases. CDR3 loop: CASRKEGPGEQYF. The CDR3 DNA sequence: TGTGCCAGCAGAAAAGAGGGACCGGGGGAGCAGTACTTC.

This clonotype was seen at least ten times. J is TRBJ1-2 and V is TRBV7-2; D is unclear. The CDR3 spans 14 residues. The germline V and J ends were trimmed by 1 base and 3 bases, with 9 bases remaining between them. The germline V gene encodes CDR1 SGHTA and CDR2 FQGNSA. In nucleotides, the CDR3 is TGTGCCAGCAGCTTAGGTGCAGACTACTATGGCTACACCTTC. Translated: CASSLGADYYGYTF.

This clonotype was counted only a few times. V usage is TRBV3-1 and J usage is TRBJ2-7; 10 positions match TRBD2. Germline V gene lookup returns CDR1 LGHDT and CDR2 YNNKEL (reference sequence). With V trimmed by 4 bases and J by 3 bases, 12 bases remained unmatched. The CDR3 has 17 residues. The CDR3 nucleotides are TGTGCCAGCAGCCTCCCGGTAGCGGGAGGATTTGGCTACGAGCAGTACTTC. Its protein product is CASSLPVAGGFGYEQYF.